These 21 T cell receptor beta chains were sequenced from one sample in a study of T cell changes during pregnancy in multiple sclerosis. Measured with immunoSEQ multiplex PCR; TCRdb has only the in-frame clones, and not every one. The sample records some 10,000 clones, more than 85% being singletons. Sequenced material: CD8+ T cells from peripheral blood mononuclear cells, taken in the first trimester of pregnancy. All receptors come from a female donor in good health, enrolled as a control in a pregnancy study.

The chain couples TRBV5-6 to TRBJ2-7; 8 nucleotides agree with TRBD1. The CDR3 loop spans 12 amino acids. J was trimmed by 9 bases and V by 3 bases; bases with no gene match: 5. Germline CDR1 SGHDT, CDR2 YYEEEE. The chain's CDR3 is CASSSEDRVQYF. In DNA, the CDR3 is TGTGCCAGCAGCTCGGAGGACAGGGTGCAGTACTTC.

This chain joins TRBV6-4 and TRBJ2-3; 7 nucleotides match TRBD2. There are 14 residues in the CDR3. V lost 2 bases and J lost 1; bases outside the gene matches: 0. Germline CDR1 reads MRHNA; CDR2 reads SNTAGT. CDR3 in DNA: TGTGCCAGCAGTGACGCGGGGGGCACAGATACGCAGTATTTT. Amino acids: CASSDAGGTDTQYF.

DNA for the CDR3: TGTGCCTGGAGTGTCGGGGGGCGAGCCTACGAGCAGTACTTC. Amino acid sequence: CAWSVGGRAYEQYF. V and J are TRBV30 and TRBJ2-7; a possible D gene is TRBD2 (7 bases). Germline CDR1 is GTSNPN and CDR2 is SVGIG (reference sequence). CDR3 length: 14 amino acids. V lost 0 bases, J lost 2 bases, and 11 bases lay in between.

This clone was detected only a few times. The rearrangement joins TRBV7-8 to TRBJ1-5; D possibly corresponds to TRBD1 (6 bases). The germline CDR1 and CDR2 sequences are SGHVS and FQNEAQ. The V gene lost 4 bases and the J gene lost 0 bases, with 10 bases spanning the gap. The CDR3 extends over 15 amino acids. The CDR3 region has the DNA TGTGCCAGCAGCTCCTTGGACAGTAGCAATCAGCCCCAGCATTTT. Encoded protein: CASSSLDSSNQPQHF. The full variable domain, its missing parts supplied by reference TRBV7-8 and TRBJ1-5, is GAGVSQSPRYKVAKRGQDVALRCDPISGHVSLFWYQQALGQGPEFLTYFQNEAQLDKSGLPSDRFFAERPEGSVSTLKIQRTQQEDSAVYLCASSSLDSSNQPQHFGDGTRLSIL.

This clone was recorded a few times. The chain is built from TRBV2 and TRBJ2-7; TRBD1 is a possible D gene (6 bases). From germline, CDR1 is SNHLY and CDR2 FYNNEI. The CDR3 totals 13 residues. Trimming removed 5 bases at V and 4 bases at J, with 12 bases between. Here the CDR3 reads CASSLEQGYEQYF. CDR3 nucleotides: TGTGCCAGCAGTCTAGAACAGGGTTACGAGCAGTACTTC.

The chain links TRBV27 to TRBJ2-7; possible D gene TRBD1, 6 bases. Trimming left V 3 bases short and J 9 bases short, with 9 bases between. There are 11 residues in the CDR3. CDR1 and CDR2 from the germline V gene are MNHEY and SMNVEV (reference sequence). The CDR3 protein is CASSFTGRQYF. CDR3 in DNA: TGTGCCAGCAGTTTCACAGGGAGGCAGTACTTC.

By share, this clone counts as medium-sized (0.01 to 0.1%). The chain recombines TRBV4-1 with TRBJ2-7; maybe TRBD1 (6 bases). Trimming removed 6 bases from V and 0 bases from J, with 12 bases in between. The germline V gene encodes CDR1 MGHRA and CDR2 YSYEKL. The length of the CDR3 is 14 residues. In DNA form, the CDR3 reads TGCGCCAGCAGGGTAACGGGACACTCCTACGAGCAGTACTTC. Residues: CASRVTGHSYEQYF.

CDR3 amino acids: CASSLANGGNQPQHF. Here the CDR3 DNA reads TGTGCCAGCAGTTTAGCGAACGGGGGGAATCAGCCCCAGCATTTT. J is TRBJ1-5 and V is TRBV27; a possible D gene is TRBD1 (5 bases). The germline V gene has CDR1 MNHEY and CDR2 SMNVEV (reference sequence). V was clipped by 2 bases and J by 4 bases, with 12 bases between them. The CDR3 consists of 15 residues.

This clone appeared a single time. CDR3 sequence reads: CASSDRATTEAFF. CDR3 nucleotide sequence: TGTGCCAGTAGTGACAGGGCTACCACTGAAGCTTTCTTT. This chain joins TRBV19 and TRBJ1-1, with TRBD1 matching 7 bases. CDR1 is LNHDA, CDR2 SQIVND, per germline (reference sequence). V lost 5 bases to trimming and J lost 4 bases; unmatched junction nucleotides: 4. The CDR3 covers 13 residues.

This chain connects TRBV12-5 to TRBJ2-3; 10 nucleotides line up with TRBD2. CDR1 and CDR2 (germline): LGHNT, FRNRAP. The CDR3 runs to 16 residues. J gave up 2 bases and V 3 bases, and 5 bases lay outside the gene matches. The CDR3 coding sequence is TGTGCTAGTGGTTTCCCAGCGGGGGGGCACACAGATACGCAGTATTTT. Translating it yields CASGFPAGGHTDTQYF.

The chain combines TRBV19 with TRBJ2-7, with D tentatively TRBD1 (5 bases). V was cut by 3 bases and J by 2 bases, with 11 bases left in between. Per the germline V gene, CDR1 is LNHDA and CDR2 is SQIVND (reference sequence). The CDR3 is 14 amino acids. CDR3 sequence: CASSIQGPPYEQYF. In nucleotides, the CDR3 is TGTGCCAGTAGTATCCAGGGCCCTCCCTACGAGCAGTACTTC.

The chain recombines TRBV13 with TRBJ1-4; TRBD1 agrees at 9 bases. The CDR3 loop spans 20 amino acids. Germline V gives CDR1 PRHDT, CDR2 FYEKMQ (reference sequence). J lost 5 bases, V lost 4 bases, and 20 bases had no gene match. The DNA for the CDR3 is TGTGCCAGCAGCTCCCACAGGGGGCTTGGAGGTTACCTGTTGAATGAAAAACTGTTTTTT. This gives the protein CASSSHRGLGGYLLNEKLFF. The full variable domain, with the rest looked up from reference TRBV13 and TRBJ1-4, is AAGVIQSPRHLIKEKRETATLKCYPIPRHDTVYWYQQGPGQDPQFLISFYEKMQSDKGSIPDRFSAQQFSDYHSELNMSSLELGDSALYFCASSSHRGLGGYLLNEKLFFGSGTQLSVL.

Details on this clone: Different DNA sequences within this sample yield the same CDR3. The chain couples TRBV9 to TRBJ2-2, with 9 bases that match TRBD1. V lost 4 bases, J lost 5 bases, and 9 bases stayed unmatched. The V gene's germline CDR1 is SGDLS and CDR2 YYNGEE. The CDR3 extends over 16 amino acids. The CDR3 nucleotides are TGTGCCAGCAGCCCTCGGACAGGGGTAATGACCGGGGAGCTGTTTTTT. Encoded protein: CASSPRTGVMTGELFF.

This rearrangement joins TRBV29-1 to TRBJ1-1, with TRBD1 matching 11 bases. The junction had 3 bases not matched to a gene; V was cut back by 1 base and J by 5 bases. The CDR3 totals 14 residues. CDR1 and CDR2 from the germline V gene are SQVTM and ANQGSEA. CDR3 sequence: CSVEGDRGWTEAFF. The CDR3 region has the DNA TGCAGCGTTGAAGGGGACAGGGGGTGGACTGAAGCTTTCTTT.

The V and J genes are TRBV25-1 and TRBJ1-1; 10 bases are shared with TRBD1. The CDR3 runs 15 residues. Trimming removed 2 bases from V and 4 bases from J; junction bases left unmatched: 4. From germline, CDR1 is MGHDK and CDR2 SYGVNS. The CDR3 sequence: CASSETGTGVTEAFF. The DNA for the CDR3 is TGTGCCAGCAGTGAAACCGGGACAGGGGTCACTGAAGCTTTCTTT. Combining the CDR3 with reference TRBV25-1 and TRBJ1-1 gives the whole variable domain EADIYQTPRYLVIGTGKKITLECSQTMGHDKMYWYQQDPGMELHLIHYSYGVNSTEKGDLSSESTVSRIRTEHFPLTLESARPSHTSQYLCASSETGTGVTEAFFGQGTRLTVV.

The chain carries TRBV9 and TRBJ2-1; tentatively, D is TRBD2 (5 bases). Germline CDR1 and CDR2: SGDLS and YYNGEE. Trimming cost V 6 bases and J 2 bases, with 21 bases left between them. The CDR3 totals 17 residues. CDR3 amino acids: CASTSTAASSTYNEQFF. The CDR3 nucleotides read TGTGCCAGCACCTCAACGGCCGCTAGCTCAACCTACAATGAGCAGTTCTTC.

V usage is TRBV11-3 and J usage is TRBJ1-1, with D perhaps TRBD1 (5 bases). The CDR3 length is 17 residues. From germline, CDR1 is SGHNT and CDR2 YENEEA. Trimming stripped 5 bases from V and 5 bases from J, with 24 bases between. CDR3 nucleotides: TGTGCCAGCAGCGCAGGCGGTGGTCGGGGGATGGGGACTGAAGCTTTCTTT. Translated: CASSAGGGRGMGTEAFF. The full variable domain, its missing parts supplied by reference TRBV11-3 and TRBJ1-1, is EAGVVQSPRYKIIEKKQPVAFWCNPISGHNTLYWYLQNLGQGPELLIRYENEEAVDDSQLPKDRFSAERLKGVDSTLKIQPAELGDSAVYLCASSAGGGRGMGTEAFFGQGTRLTVV.

In its sample, this clone was seen once. This rearrangement joins TRBV10-3 to TRBJ2-3; 11 bases line up with TRBD2. Germline V lookup: CDR1 ENHRY, CDR2 SYGVKD. J lost 2 bases, V lost 7 bases, and 8 bases had no gene match. The CDR3 has 16 amino acids. This CDR3 is CAITPTSGGHTDTQYF. The CDR3 bases are TGTGCCATCACGCCCACTAGCGGGGGTCACACAGATACGCAGTATTTT.

This chain connects TRBV27 to TRBJ1-2, with D perhaps TRBD1 (6 bases). The CDR3 extends over 15 amino acids. V was shortened by 1 base and J by 3 bases, with 12 bases between the two germline ends. Germline V gene data show CDR1 as MNHEY and CDR2 as SMNVEV (reference sequence). The CDR3 sequence: CASSLYQGSDYGYTF. In DNA form, the CDR3 reads TGTGCCAGCAGTTTATACCAGGGGTCCGACTATGGCTACACCTTC.

The chain links TRBV6-5 to TRBJ1-2, with D tentatively TRBD1 (5 bases). There are 13 residues in the CDR3. V lost 6 bases, J lost 0 bases, and 8 bases lay in between. The V gene's germline CDR1 is MNHEY and CDR2 SVGAGI. The CDR3 is CASSQGSNYGYTF. In nucleotides, the CDR3 is TGTGCCAGCAGCCAGGGATCTAACTATGGCTACACCTTC.

This clone was recorded only once. The rearrangement joins TRBV6-6 to TRBJ2-3, with 7 bases that match TRBD1. V trimming: 6 bases; J trimming: 5 bases; junction bases outside the gene matches: 11. CDR3 size: 15 residues. Germline V gene sequence: CDR1 MNHNY, CDR2 SVGAGI (reference sequence). In DNA, the CDR3 is TGTGCCAGCAGCACCGATCGACAGGGATTAGATACGCAGTATTTT. This codes for CASSTDRQGLDTQYF.